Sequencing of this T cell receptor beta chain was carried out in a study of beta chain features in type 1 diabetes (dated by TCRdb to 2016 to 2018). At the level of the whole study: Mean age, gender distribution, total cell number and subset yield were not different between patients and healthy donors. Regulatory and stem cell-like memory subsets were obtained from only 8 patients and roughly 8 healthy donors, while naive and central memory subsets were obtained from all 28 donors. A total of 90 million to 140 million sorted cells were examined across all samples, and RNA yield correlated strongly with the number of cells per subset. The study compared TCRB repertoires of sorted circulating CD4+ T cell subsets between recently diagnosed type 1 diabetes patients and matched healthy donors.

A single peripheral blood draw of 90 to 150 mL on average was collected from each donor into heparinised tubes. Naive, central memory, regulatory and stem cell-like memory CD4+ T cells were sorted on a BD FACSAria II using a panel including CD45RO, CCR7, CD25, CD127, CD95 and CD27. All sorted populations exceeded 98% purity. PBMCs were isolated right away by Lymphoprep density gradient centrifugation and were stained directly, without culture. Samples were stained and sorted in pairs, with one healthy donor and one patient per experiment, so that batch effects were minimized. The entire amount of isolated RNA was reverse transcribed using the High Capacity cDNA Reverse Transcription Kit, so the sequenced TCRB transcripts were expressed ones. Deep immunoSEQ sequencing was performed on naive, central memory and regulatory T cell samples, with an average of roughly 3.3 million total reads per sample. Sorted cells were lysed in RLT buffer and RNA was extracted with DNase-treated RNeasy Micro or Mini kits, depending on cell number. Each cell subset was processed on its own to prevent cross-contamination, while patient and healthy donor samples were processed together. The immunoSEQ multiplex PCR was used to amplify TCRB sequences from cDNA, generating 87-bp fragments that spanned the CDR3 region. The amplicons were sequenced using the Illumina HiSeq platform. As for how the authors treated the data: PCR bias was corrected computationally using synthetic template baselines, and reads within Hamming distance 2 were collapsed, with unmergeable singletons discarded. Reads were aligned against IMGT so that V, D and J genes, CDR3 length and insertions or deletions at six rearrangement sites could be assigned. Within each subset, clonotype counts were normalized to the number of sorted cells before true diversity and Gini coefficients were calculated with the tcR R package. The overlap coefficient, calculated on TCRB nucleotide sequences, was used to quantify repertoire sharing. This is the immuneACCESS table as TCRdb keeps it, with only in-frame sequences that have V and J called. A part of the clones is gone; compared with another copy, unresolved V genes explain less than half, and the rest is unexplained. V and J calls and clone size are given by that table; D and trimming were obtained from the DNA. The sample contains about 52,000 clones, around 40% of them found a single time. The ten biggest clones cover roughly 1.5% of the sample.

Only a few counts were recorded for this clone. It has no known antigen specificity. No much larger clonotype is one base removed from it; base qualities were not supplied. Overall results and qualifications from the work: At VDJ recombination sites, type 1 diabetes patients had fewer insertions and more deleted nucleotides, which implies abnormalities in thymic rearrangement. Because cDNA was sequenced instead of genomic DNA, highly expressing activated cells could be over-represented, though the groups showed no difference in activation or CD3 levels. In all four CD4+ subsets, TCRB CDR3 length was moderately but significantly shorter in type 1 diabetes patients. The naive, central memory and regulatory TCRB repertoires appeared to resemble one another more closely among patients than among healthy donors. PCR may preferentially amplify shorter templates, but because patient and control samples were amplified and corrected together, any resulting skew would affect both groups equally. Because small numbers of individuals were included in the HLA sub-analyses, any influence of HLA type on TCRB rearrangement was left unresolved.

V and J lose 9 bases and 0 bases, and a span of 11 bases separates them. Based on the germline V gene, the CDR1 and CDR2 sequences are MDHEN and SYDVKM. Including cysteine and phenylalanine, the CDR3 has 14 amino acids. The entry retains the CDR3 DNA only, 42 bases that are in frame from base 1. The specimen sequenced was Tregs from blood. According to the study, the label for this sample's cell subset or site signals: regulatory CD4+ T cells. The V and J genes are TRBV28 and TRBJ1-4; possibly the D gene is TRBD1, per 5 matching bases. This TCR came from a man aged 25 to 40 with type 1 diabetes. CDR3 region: CASRGSSTNEKLFF. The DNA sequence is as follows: TGTGCCAGTAGGGGCTCCTCAACTAATGAAAAACTGTTTTTT.